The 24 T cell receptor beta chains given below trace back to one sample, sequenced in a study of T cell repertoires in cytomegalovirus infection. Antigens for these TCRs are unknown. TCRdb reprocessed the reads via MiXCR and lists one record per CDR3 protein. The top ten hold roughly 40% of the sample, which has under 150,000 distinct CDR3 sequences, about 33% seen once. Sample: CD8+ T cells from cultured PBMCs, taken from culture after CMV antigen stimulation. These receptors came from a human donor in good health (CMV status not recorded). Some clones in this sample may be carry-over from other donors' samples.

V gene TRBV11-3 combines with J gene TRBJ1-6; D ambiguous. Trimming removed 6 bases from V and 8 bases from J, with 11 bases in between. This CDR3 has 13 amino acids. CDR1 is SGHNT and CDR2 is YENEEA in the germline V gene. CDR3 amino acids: CASSQEWDSPLHF. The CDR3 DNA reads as TGTGCCAGCAGTCAAGAGTGGGATTCACCCCTCCACTTT.

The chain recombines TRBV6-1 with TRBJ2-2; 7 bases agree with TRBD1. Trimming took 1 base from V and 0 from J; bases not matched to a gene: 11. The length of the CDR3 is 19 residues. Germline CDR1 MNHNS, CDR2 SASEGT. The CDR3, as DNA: TGTGCCAGCAGTGAAGGGACGGGAATGGACAGGCCGAACACCGGGGAGCTGTTTTTT. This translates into CASSEGTGMDRPNTGELFF.

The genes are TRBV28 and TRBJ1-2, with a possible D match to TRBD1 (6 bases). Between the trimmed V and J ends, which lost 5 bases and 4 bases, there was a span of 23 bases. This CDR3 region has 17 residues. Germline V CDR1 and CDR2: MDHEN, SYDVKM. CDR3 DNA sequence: TGTGCCAGCAGTCCCCGTGGCGGGGGGCTTATATCCTATGGCTACACCTTC. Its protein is CASSPRGGGLISYGYTF.

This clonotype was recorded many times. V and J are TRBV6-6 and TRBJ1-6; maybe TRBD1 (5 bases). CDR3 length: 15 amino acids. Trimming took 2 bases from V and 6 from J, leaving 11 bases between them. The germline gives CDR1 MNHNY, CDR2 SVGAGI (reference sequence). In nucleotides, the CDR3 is TGTGCCAGCAGTTACGGGGGAGGGGTTAATTCACCCCTCCACTTT. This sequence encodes CASSYGGGVNSPLHF.

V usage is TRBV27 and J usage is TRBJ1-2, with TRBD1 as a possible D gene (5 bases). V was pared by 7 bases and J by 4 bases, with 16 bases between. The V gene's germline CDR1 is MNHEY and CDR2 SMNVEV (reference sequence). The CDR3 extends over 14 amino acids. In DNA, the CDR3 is TGTGCCAGCAAGGGGACGGGCCCTTTCTATGGCTACACCTTC. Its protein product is CASKGTGPFYGYTF.

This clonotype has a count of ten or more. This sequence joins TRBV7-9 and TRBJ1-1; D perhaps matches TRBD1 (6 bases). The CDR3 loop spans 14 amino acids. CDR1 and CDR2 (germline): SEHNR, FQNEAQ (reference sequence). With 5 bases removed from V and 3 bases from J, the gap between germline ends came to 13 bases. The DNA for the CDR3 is TGTGCCAGCAGCCCTACAGGGATTTACACTGAAGCTTTCTTT. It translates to CASSPTGIYTEAFF.

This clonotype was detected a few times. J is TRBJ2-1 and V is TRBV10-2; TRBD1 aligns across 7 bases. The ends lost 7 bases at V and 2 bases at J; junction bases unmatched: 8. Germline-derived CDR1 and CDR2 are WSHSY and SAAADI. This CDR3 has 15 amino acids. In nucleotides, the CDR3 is TGCGCCAGCAAAGCACGGGACAGAGCCTACAATGAGCAGTTCTTC. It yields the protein CASKARDRAYNEQFF.

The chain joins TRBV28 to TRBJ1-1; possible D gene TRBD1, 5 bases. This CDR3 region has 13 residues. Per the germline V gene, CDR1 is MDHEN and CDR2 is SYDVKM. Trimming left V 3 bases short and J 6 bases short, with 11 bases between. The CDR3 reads CASSFSGTSEAFF. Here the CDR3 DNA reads TGTGCCAGCAGTTTTTCCGGGACGTCTGAAGCTTTCTTT. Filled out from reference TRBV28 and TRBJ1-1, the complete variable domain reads DVKVTQSSRYLVKRTGEKVFLECVQDMDHENMFWYRQDPGLGLRLIYFSYDVKMKEKGDIPEGYSVSREKKERFSLILESASTNQTSMYLCASSFSGTSEAFFGQGTRLTVV.

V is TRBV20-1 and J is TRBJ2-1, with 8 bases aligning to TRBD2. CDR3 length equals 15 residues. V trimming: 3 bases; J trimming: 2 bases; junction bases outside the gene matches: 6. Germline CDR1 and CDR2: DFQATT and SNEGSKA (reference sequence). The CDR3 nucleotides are TGCAGTGCTAGCCCCTTGCGGGGGGCCTACAATGAGCAGTTCTTC. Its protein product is CSASPLRGAYNEQFF.

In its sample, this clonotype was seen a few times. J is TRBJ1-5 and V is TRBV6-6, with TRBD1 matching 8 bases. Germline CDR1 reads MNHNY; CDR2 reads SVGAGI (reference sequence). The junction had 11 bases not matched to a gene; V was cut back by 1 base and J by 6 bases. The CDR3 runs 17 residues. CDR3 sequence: CASSYYLDREGSQPQHF. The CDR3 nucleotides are TGTGCCAGCAGTTACTATTTGGACAGGGAGGGTTCTCAGCCCCAGCATTTT.

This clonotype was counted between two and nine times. CDR3 region: CASSQLRTGTGYGSGANVLTF. The CDR3 DNA is TGTGCCAGCAGCCAATTGAGGACCGGGACAGGATACGGCTCTGGGGCCAACGTCCTGACTTTC. The V and J genes are TRBV4-2 and TRBJ2-6; 8 bases line up with TRBD1. This CDR3 spans 21 amino acids. The germline V gene has CDR1 LGHNA and CDR2 YNFKEQ. The V and J ends lost 2 bases and 0 bases, in that order; junction bases with no gene match: 15.

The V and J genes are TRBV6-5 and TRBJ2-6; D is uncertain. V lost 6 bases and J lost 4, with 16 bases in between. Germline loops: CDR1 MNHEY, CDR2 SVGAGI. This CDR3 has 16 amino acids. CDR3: CASSNTPGPGANVLTF. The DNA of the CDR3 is TGTGCCAGCAGCAATACCCCCGGCCCCGGGGCCAACGTCCTGACTTTC.

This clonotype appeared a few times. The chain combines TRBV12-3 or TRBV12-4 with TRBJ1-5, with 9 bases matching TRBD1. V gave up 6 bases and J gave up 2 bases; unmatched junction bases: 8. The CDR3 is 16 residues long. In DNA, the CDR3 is TGTGCCAGCAGCTCACAGGGGGCCGTACGCAATCAGCCCCAGCATTTT. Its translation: CASSSQGAVRNQPQHF.

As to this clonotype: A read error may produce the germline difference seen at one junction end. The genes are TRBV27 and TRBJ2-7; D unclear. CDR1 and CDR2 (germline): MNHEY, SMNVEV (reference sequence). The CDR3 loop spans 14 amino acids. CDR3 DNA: TGTGCCAGCAGCTTATCTAGGTTCGACTACGAGCAGTACTTC. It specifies CASSLSRFDYEQYF.

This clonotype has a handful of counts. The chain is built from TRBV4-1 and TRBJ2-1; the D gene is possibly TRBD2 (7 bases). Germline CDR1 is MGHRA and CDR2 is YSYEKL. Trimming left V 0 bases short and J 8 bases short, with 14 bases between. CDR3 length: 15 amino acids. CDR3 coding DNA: TGCGCCAGCAGCCAAGATAGGGAGGGGGGCGATGAGCAGTTCTTC. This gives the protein CASSQDREGGDEQFF.

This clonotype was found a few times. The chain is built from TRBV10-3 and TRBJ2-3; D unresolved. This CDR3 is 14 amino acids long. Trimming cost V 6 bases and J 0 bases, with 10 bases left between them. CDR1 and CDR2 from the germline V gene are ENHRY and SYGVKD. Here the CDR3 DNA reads TGTGCCATCAGGGACCTCACCAGCACAGATACGCAGTATTTT. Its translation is CAIRDLTSTDTQYF.

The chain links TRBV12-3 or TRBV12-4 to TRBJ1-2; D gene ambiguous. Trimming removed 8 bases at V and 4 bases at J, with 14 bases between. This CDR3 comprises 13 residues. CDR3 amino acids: CASLEGPGYGYTF. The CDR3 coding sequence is TGTGCCAGCTTAGAGGGCCCGGGCTATGGCTACACCTTC.

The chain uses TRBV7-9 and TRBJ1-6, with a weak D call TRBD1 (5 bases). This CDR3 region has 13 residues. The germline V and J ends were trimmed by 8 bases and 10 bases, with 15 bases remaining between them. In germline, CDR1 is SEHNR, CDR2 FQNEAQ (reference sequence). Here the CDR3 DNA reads TGTGCCAGCTCCGGGGGGTATGGGTCACCCCTCCACTTT. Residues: CASSGGYGSPLHF.

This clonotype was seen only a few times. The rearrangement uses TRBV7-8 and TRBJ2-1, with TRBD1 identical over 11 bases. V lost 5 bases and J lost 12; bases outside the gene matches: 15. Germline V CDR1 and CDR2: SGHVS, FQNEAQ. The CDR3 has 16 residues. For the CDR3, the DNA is TGTGCCAGCAGCCCTTTGGACAGGGGGCGTACCGGGGTGCAGTTCTTC. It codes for CASSPLDRGRTGVQFF.

The CDR3 here is CSAREGGVRGYEQYF. For the CDR3, the DNA is TGCAGTGCTAGAGAAGGTGGGGTCAGGGGGTACGAGCAGTACTTC. J is TRBJ2-7 and V is TRBV20-1; 7 positions match TRBD1. Germline values: CDR1 DFQATT, CDR2 SNEGSKA (reference sequence). The CDR3 is made up of 15 amino acids. Unmatched junction bases numbered 9, after V lost 0 bases and J lost 4 bases.

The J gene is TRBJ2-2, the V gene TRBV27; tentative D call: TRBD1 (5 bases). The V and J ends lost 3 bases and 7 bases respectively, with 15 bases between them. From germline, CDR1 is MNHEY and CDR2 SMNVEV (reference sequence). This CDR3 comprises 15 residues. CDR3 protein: CASSFLIGAVGELFF. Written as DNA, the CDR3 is TGTGCCAGCAGTTTTTTGATAGGGGCGGTCGGGGAGCTGTTTTTT.

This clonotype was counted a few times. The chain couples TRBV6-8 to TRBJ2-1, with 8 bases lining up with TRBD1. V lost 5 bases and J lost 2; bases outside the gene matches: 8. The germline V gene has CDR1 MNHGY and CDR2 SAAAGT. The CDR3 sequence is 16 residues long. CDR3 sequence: CASSLLDRAPYNEQFF. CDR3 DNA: TGTGCCAGCAGTCTCCTGGACAGGGCCCCCTACAATGAGCAGTTCTTC.

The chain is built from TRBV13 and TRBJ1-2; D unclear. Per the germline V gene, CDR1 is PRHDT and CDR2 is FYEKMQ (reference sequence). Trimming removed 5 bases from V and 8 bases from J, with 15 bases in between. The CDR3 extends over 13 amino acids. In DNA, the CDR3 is TGTGCCAGCAGCCCTGGAGCTCACGAGGGCTACACCTTC. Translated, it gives CASSPGAHEGYTF. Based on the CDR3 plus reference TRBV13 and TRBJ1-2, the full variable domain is AAGVIQSPRHLIKEKRETATLKCYPIPRHDTVYWYQQGPGQDPQFLISFYEKMQSDKGSIPDRFSAQQFSDYHSELNMSSLELGDSALYFCASSPGAHEGYTFGSGTRLTVV.

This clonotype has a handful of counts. The CDR3 here is CASSPTNEKLFF. In DNA, the CDR3 is TGTGCCAGCAGCCCAACTAATGAAAAACTGTTTTTT. The gene calls are TRBV12-3 or TRBV12-4 and TRBJ1-4; D gene uncertain. Trimming left V 6 bases short and J 0 bases short, with 2 bases between. The CDR3 has 12 residues.